This T cell receptor (beta chain) derives from a study of T cell responses to AZD1222 COVID-19 vaccine (dated by TCRdb to the early 2020s). Turning to the overall study: TCR sequencing covered 230 or so trial participants: 200 to 210 given two doses of AZD1222 and about 26 given two doses of MenACWY control vaccine. Enrollment into the trials was organized by age into subgroups of 18-55, 56-69 and 70-plus years, and those subgroups contained approximately 160, 26 and 62 TCR-sequenced participants, respectively.

According to the study, the label for this sample's time point signals: about 28 days (+/-7) after the second vaccine dose. AZD1222 recipients with second doses at about 4 weeks or about 12 weeks were pooled, because spike-specific TCR depth and breadth did not differ between schedules. Vaccinee samples were obtained from the UK trials COV001 and COV002, which included a single-blind randomized controlled phase 2/3 trial of AZD1222 (ChAdOx1 nCoV-19) in healthy adults. For TCRbeta chain sequencing, PBMC samples from trial participants were taken at day 0 and at day 28 after the second dose. The CDR3 regions of human TCRbeta chains were analyzed by immunosequencing. Per the source publication's procedure: Repertoire TCRs were matched against a reference library of SARS-CoV-2-specific TCRs generated with the MIRA antigen-specificity platform. Breadth meant the fraction of unique TCRs that were SARS-CoV-2-associated, whereas depth meant the fraction of total T cells that were SARS-CoV-2-associated. Using the MIRA data, each spike-specific TCR was assigned both to the spike region to which the TCR was reactive and to a CD4 or CD8 class. Log10-transformed breadth and depth values were compared by one-way ANOVA with Sidak's multiple comparisons tests. What TCRdb holds here is the immuneACCESS table cut down to in-frame rearrangements. Part of the clones is not present; checked against another copy, under half of the missing clones reflect an unresolved V gene, and the others are unexplained. That table supplies the V and J calls and clone size; D and trimming were determined from the DNA. This sample lists 190,000 or so clones; about 88% were detected once. The ten largest clones take up roughly 27% of the sample.

The germline V gene (reference sequence) sets CDR1 to PRHDT and CDR2 to FYEKMQ. V was cut back by 5 bases and J by 0 bases, leaving a gap of 11 bases between them. The CDR3 contains 14 residues, cysteine and phenylalanine counted. The read is trimmed to its CDR3 DNA, 42 bases read in frame from base 1. Study-level results and caveats: Reportedly, close to half of the unique spike-specific TCRs recognized epitopes lying outside the regions that are mutated in the B.1.351 and B.1.1.7 variants. Conclusions about previously exposed vaccinees are limited, since just five or six AZD1222 recipients were seropositive for SARS-CoV-2 at baseline. The 56-69-year group was small, and its depth increase did not reach significance, likely because of low power. Participants were mostly white British, with more females than males. The authors suggested clonal diversity may have been underestimated. Vaccine-associated CD4 TCRs spanned the whole spike protein, with dominant responses in regions 160-218 and 743-854. After two AZD1222 doses, both the breadth and the depth of spike-specific TCRs were significantly higher than at day 0 and than in MenACWY recipients. Because no day 14 peak-response samples were available, repertoires were characterized only after the peak T cell response.

On this clone itself: There is no known antigen for this receptor. There are no base qualities to consult, and no much larger clone falls within one base.

Sequenced material: peripheral blood, taken 28 days after the second AZD1222 dose. Rearrangement joined TRBV13 to TRBJ2-7, with the D gene tentatively TRBD1 or TRBD2, based on 6 matching bases in each. This TCR was sampled from an adult who received the AZD1222 COVID-19 vaccine. The CDR3 region: CASSPPGASYEQYF. The DNA sequence is as follows: TGTGCCAGCAGCCCCCCGGGGGCCTCCTACGAGCAGTACTTC.